This TCR beta chain was recovered during a study of cytomegalovirus exposure and HLA in healthy donors. Study overall: The platform used for the approximately 130 validation repertoires matched that of the 500 to 850 first-cohort repertoires, a later analysis reported.

Here immunoSEQ multiplex PCR was the method, and the copy in TCRdb shows in-frame clones only, minus some. The table records some 130,000 clones, approximately 82% of them present only once. Study-wide results and caveats: TCR clusters originating in the first cohort tended to co-occur in the 110 or so validation repertoires, according to a later analysis.

To note about this clone: Its specificity is unknown.

Sequencing was carried out using PBMCs. This receptor was taken from a man aged 30-40 years in good health and CMV-seropositive.

CDR3 sequence reads: CASTTSGDLEQFF. The CDR3 coding sequence is TGTGCCAGTACGACTAGCGGAGACCTGGAGCAGTTCTTC. This chain links TRBV19 with TRBJ2-1, with TRBD2 identical over 9 bases. V trimming: 7 bases; J trimming: 10 bases; junction bases outside the gene matches: 8. The CDR3 totals 13 residues. CDR1 is LNHDA and CDR2 is SQIVND in the germline V gene (reference sequence). Supplemented by reference TRBV19 and TRBJ2-1, the full variable domain reads DGGITQSPKYLFRKEGQNVTLSCEQNLNHDAMYWYRQDPGQGLRLIYYSQIVNDFQKGDIAEGYSVSREKKESFPLTVTSAQKNPTAFYLCASTTSGDLEQFFGPGTRLTVL.